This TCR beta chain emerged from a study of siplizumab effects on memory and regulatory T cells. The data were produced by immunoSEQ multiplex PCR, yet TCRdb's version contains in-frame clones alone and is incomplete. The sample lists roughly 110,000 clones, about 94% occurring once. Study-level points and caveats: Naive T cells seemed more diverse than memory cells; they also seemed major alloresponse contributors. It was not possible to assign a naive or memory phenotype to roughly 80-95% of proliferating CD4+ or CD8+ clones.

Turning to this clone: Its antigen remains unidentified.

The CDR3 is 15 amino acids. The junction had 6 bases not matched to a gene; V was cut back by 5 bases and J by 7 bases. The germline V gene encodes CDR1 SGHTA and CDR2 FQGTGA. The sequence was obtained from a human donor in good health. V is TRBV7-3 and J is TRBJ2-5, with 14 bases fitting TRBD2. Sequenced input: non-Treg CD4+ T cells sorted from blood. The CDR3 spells CASSPRTSGGSTQYF. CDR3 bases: TGTGCCAGCAGCCCCCGGACTAGCGGGGGGTCGACCCAGTACTTC.